Sequencing of this T cell receptor beta chain was carried out in a study of blood T cell repertoires in COVID-19. Overall study: Sites in the United States, Italy and Spain provided acute and convalescent COVID-19 samples.

The germline V gene encodes CDR1 SEHNR and CDR2 FQNEAQ (reference sequence). This CDR3 contains 13 residues. V was shortened by 6 bases and J by 5 bases, with 8 bases between the two germline ends. Generated by immunoSEQ multiplex PCR, the TCRdb table keeps only in-frame clones and is missing some. In the table there are approximately 170,000 clones, 70% to 85% of which are singletons. Sequenced input: peripheral blood. The rearrangement joins TRBV7-9 to TRBJ1-6; unclear D gene. The receptor's source is a man aged 55 to 69 who had recovered from COVID-19. CDR3 coding DNA: TGTGCCAGCAGTTCCCGGGATAATTCACCCCTCCACTTT. This encodes CASSSRDNSPLHF.